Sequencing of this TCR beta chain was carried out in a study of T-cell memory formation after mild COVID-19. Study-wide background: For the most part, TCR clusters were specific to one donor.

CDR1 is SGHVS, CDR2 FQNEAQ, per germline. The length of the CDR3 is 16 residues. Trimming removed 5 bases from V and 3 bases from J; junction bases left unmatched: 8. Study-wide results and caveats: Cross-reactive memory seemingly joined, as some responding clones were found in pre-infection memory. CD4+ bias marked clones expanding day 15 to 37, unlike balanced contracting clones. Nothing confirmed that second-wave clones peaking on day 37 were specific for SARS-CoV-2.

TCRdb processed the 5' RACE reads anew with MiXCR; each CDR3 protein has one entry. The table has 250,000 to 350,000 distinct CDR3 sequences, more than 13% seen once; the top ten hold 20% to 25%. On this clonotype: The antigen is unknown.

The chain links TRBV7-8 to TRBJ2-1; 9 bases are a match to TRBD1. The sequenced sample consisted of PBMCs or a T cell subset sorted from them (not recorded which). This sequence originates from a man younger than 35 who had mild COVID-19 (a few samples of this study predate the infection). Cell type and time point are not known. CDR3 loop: CASSQLNRGHYNEQFF. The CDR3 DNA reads TGTGCCAGCAGCCAACTTAACAGGGGGCACTACAATGAGCAGTTCTTC.